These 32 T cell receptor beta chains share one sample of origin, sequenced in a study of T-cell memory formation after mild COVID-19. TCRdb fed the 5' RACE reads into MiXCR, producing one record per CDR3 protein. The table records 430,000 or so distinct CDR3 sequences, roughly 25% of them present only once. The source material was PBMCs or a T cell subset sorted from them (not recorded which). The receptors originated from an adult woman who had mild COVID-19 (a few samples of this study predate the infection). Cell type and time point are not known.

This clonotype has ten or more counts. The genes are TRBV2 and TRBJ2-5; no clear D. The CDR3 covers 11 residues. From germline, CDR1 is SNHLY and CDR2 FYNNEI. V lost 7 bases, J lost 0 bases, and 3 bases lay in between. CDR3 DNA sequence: TGTGCCAGCAAGTACCAAGAGACCCAGTACTTC. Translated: CASKYQETQYF. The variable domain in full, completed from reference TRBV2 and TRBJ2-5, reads EPEVTQTPSHQVTQMGQEVILRCVPISNHLYFYWYRQILGQKVEFLVSFYNNEISEKSEIFDDQFSVERPDGSNFTLKIRSTKLEDSAMYFCASKYQETQYFGPGTRLLVL.

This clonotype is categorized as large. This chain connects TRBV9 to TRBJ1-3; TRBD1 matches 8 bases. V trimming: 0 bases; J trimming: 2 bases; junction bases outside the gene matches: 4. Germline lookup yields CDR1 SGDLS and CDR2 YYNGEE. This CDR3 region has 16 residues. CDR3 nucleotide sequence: TGTGCCAGCAGCGTAGACACAGGGGGTACTGGAAACACCATATATTTT. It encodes CASSVDTGGTGNTIYF.

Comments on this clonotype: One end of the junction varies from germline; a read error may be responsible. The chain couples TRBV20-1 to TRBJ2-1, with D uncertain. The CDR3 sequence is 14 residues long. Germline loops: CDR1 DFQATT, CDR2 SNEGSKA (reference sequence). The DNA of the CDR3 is TGCAGTGCAAGGAAGGTGGGCTCCTTCAATGAGCAGTTCTTC. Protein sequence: CSARKVGSFNEQFF.

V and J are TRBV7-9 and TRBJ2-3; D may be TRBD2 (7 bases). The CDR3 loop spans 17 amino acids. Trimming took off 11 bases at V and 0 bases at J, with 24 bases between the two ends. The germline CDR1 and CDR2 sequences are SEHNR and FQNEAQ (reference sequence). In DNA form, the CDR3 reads TGTGCCCTGGGAGGGCAGGGGCCGAACTACAGCACAGATACGCAGTATTTT. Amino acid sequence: CALGGQGPNYSTDTQYF.

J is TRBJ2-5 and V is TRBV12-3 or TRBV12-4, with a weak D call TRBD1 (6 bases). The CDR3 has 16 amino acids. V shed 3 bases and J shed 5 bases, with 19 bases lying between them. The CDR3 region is CASSFTETGQRETQYF. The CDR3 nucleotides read TGTGCCAGCAGTTTTACTGAGACAGGCCAGAGGGAGACCCAGTACTTC.

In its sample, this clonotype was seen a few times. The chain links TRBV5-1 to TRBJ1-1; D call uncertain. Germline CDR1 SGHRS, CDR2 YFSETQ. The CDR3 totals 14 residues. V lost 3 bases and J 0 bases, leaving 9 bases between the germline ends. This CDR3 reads CASSSEGLNTEAFF. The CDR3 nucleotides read TGCGCCAGCAGCTCCGAAGGACTGAACACTGAAGCTTTCTTT.

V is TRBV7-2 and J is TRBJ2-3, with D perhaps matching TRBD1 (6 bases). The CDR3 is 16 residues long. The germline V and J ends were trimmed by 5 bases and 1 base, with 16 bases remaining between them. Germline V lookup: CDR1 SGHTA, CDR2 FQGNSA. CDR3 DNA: TGTGCCAGCAGCCTGACACAGGGAAAGGGCACAGATACGCAGTATTTT. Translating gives CASSLTQGKGTDTQYF.

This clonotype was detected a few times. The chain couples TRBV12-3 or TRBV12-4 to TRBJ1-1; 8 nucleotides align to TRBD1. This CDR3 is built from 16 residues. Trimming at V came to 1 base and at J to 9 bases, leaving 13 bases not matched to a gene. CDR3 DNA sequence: TGTGCCAGCAGTTTAGGGAAAGGGACAGGTCTCTTACAAGCTTTCTTT. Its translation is CASSLGKGTGLLQAFF.

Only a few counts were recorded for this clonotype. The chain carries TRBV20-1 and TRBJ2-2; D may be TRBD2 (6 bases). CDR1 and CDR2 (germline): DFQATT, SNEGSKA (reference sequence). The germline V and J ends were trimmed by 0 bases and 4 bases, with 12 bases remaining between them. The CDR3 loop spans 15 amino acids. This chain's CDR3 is CSARDAGTVTGELFF. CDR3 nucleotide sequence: TGCAGTGCTAGAGATGCGGGGACGGTCACCGGGGAGCTGTTTTTT.

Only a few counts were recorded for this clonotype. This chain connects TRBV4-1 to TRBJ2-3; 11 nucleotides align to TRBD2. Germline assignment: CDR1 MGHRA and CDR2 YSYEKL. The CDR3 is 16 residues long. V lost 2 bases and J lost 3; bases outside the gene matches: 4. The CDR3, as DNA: TGCGCCAGCAGCCAAAATAGACTAGCGGGGACAGATACGCAGTATTTT. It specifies CASSQNRLAGTDTQYF.

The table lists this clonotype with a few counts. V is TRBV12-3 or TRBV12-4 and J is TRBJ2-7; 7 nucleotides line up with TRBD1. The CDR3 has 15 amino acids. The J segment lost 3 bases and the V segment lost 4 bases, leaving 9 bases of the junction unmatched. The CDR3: CASSSRQGIGYEQYF. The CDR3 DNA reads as TGTGCCAGCAGTTCTAGACAGGGCATCGGCTACGAGCAGTACTTC.

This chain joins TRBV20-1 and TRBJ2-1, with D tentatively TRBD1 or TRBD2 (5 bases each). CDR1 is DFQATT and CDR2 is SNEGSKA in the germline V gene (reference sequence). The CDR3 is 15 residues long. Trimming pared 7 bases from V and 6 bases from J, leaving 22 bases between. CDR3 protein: CSVASGLLRGNEQFF. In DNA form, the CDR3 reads TGCAGTGTGGCATCGGGGTTACTAAGGGGCAATGAGCAGTTCTTC.

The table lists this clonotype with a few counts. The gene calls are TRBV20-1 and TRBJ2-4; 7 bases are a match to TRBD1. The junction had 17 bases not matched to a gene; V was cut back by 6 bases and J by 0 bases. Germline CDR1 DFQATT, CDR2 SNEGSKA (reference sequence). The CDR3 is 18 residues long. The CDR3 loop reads CSANTGTDLSLAKNIQYF. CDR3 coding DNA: TGCAGTGCAAATACCGGGACAGACTTATCCCTAGCCAAAAACATTCAGTACTTC.

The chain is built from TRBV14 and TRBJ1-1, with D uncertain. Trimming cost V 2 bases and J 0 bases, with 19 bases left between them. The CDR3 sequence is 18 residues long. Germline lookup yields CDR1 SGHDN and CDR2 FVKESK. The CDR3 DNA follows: TGTGCCAGCAGCCAATGGGCCCCCATTCGGCCTATGAACACTGAAGCTTTCTTT. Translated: CASSQWAPIRPMNTEAFF.

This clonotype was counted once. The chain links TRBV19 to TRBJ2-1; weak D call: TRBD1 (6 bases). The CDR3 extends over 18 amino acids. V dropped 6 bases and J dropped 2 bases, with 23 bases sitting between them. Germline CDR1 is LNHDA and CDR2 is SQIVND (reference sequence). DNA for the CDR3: TGTGCCAGTAGCTACAGAGGGGCAACAGGGCCGGCCTACAATGAGCAGTTCTTC. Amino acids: CASSYRGATGPAYNEQFF. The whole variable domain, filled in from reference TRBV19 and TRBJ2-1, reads DGGITQSPKYLFRKEGQNVTLSCEQNLNHDAMYWYRQDPGQGLRLIYYSQIVNDFQKGDIAEGYSVSREKKESFPLTVTSAQKNPTAFYLCASSYRGATGPAYNEQFFGPGTRLTVL.

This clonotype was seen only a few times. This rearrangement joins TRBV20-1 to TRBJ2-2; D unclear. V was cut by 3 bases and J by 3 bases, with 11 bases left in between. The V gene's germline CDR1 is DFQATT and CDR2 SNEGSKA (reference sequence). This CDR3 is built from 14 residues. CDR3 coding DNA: TGCAGTGCTAGCCATAGGGTGGACACCGGGGAGCTGTTTTTT. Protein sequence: CSASHRVDTGELFF.

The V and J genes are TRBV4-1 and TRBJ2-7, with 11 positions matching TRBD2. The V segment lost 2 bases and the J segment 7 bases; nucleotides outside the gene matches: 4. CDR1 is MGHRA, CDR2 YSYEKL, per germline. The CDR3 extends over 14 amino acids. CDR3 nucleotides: TGCGCCAGCAGCCAAACCGGGACTAGCGGTGAGCAGTACTTC. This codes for CASSQTGTSGEQYF.

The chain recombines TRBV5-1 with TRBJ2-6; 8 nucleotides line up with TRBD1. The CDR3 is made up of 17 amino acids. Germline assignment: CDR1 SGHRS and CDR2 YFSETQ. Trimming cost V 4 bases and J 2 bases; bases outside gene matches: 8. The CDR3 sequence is CASSLARGQTGANVLTF. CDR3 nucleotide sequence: TGCGCCAGCAGCCTTGCCAGGGGGCAGACTGGGGCCAACGTCCTGACTTTC. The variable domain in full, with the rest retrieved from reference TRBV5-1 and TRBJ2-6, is KAGVTQTPRYLIKTRGQQVTLSCSPISGHRSVSWYQQTPGQGLQFLFEYFSETQRNKGNFPGRFSGRQFSNSRSEMNVSTLELGDSALYLCASSLARGQTGANVLTFGAGSRLTVL.

The CDR3 nucleotides read TGTGCCAGCAGTTTAGGTCGGGGGGCTAACTATGGCTACACCTTC. This sequence encodes CASSLGRGANYGYTF. V gene TRBV27 combines with J gene TRBJ1-2; tentatively, D is TRBD1 (5 bases). The CDR3 consists of 15 residues. CDR1 is MNHEY and CDR2 is SMNVEV in the germline V gene (reference sequence). The V gene lost 2 bases and the J gene lost 0 bases, with 10 bases spanning the gap.

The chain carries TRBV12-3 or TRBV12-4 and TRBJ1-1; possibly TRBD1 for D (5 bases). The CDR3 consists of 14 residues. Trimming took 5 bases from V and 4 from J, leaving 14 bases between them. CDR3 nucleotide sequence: TGTGCCAGCAGTGGGGGAACGGGATCCACTGAAGCTTTCTTT. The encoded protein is CASSGGTGSTEAFF.

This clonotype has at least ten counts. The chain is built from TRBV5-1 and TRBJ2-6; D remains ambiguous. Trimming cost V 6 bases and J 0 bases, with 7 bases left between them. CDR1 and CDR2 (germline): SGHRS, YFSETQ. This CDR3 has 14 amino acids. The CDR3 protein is CASKTVSGANVLTF. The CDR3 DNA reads TGCGCCAGCAAAACAGTCTCTGGGGCCAACGTCCTGACTTTC.

The CDR3 nucleotides read TGCGCCAGCAGCGTCCCTAGCGGGGGAGGACCAGATACGCAGTATTTT. This translates into CASSVPSGGGPDTQYF. The V gene is TRBV5-1, the J gene TRBJ2-3; 10 nucleotides match TRBD2. Trimming at V came to 4 bases and at J to 4 bases, leaving 9 bases not matched to a gene. Germline V gene sequence: CDR1 SGHRS, CDR2 YFSETQ. The CDR3 has 16 amino acids.

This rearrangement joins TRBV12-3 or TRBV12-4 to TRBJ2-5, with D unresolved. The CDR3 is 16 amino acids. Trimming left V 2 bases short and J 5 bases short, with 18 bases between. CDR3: CASSLMFGSGIETQYF. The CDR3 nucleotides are TGTGCCAGCAGTTTAATGTTTGGCAGTGGGATCGAGACCCAGTACTTC.

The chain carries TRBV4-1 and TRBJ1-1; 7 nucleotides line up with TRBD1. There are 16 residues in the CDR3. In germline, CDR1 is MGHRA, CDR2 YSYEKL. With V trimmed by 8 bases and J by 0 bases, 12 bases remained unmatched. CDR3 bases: TGCGCCAGCCGGGGAGGGGGCGGTGGAGTGAACACTGAAGCTTTCTTT. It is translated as CASRGGGGGVNTEAFF.

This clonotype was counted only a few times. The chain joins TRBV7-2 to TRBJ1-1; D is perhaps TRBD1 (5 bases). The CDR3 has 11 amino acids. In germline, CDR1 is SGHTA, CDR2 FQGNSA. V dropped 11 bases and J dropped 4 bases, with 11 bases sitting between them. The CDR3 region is CAAGGGTEAFF. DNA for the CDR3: TGTGCCGCGGGGGGGGGCACTGAAGCTTTCTTT. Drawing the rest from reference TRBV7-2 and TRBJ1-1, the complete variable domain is GAGVSQSPSNKVTEKGKDVELRCDPISGHTALYWYRQSLGQGLEFLIYFQGNSAPDKSGLPSDRFSAERTGGSVSTLTIQRTQQEDSAVYLCAAGGGTEAFFGQGTRLTVV.

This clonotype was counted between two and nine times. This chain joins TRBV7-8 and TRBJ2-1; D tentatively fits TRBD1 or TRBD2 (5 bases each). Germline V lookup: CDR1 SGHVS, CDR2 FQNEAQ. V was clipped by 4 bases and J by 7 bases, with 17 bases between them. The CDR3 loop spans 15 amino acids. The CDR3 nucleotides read TGTGCCAGCAGCTCCCCTGCCGGGACGGTGAATGAGCAGTTCTTC. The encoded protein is CASSSPAGTVNEQFF. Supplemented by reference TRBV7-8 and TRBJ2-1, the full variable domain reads GAGVSQSPRYKVAKRGQDVALRCDPISGHVSLFWYQQALGQGPEFLTYFQNEAQLDKSGLPSDRFFAERPEGSVSTLKIQRTQQEDSAVYLCASSSPAGTVNEQFFGPGTRLTVL.

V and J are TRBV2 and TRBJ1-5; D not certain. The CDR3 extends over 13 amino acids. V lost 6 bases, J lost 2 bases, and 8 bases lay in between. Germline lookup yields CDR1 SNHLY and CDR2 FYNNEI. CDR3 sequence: CASRGMGNQPQHF. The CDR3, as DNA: TGTGCCAGCAGGGGGATGGGCAATCAGCCCCAGCATTTT.

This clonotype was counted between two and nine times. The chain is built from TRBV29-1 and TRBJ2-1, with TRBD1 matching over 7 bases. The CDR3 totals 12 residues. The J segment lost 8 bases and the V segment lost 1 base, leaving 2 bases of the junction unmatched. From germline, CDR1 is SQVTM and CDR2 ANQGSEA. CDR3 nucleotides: TGCAGCGTTGAAGGACAGGGTTATGAGCAGTTCTTC. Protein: CSVEGQGYEQFF.

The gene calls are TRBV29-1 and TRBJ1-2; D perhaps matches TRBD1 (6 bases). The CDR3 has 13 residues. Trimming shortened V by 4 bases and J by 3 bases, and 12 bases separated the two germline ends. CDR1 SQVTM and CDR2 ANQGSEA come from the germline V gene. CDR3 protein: CSVARDTDYGYTF. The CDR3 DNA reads TGCAGCGTTGCCCGGGACACCGACTATGGCTACACCTTC.

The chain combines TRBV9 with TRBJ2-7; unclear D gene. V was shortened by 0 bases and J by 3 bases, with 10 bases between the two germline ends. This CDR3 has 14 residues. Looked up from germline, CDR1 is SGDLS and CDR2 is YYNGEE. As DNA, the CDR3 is TGTGCCAGCAGCGTAGCTTACGAGGACTACGAGCAGTACTTC. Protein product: CASSVAYEDYEQYF.

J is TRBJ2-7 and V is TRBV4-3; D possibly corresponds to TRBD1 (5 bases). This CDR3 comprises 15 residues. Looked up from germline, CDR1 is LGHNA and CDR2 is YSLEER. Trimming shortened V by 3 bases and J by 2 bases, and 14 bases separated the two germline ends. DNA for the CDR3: TGCGCCAGCAGCCAGGGCAGGGCGGCAGCCTACGAGCAGTACTTC. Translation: CASSQGRAAAYEQYF.

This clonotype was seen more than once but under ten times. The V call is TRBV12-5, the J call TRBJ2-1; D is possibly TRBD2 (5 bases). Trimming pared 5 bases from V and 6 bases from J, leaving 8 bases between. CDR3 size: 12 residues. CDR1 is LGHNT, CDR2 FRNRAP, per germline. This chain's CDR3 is CASGLGSNEQFF. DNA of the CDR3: TGTGCTAGTGGTCTAGGGAGCAATGAGCAGTTCTTC.